The 25 T cell receptor beta chains presented below share a single source sample, sequenced in a study of neurological immune-mediated disorders. TCRdb recomputed calls from the 5' RACE reads with MiXCR, one row per CDR3 protein. This sample has some 65,000 distinct CDR3 sequences, with approximately 4.1% found just once. The sample taken for sequencing was PBMCs. These receptors originate from a man aged 50 to 59 with multiple sclerosis.

This clonotype was detected ten times or more. Here the CDR3 reads CASSQGAVMNTEAFF. The CDR3 DNA follows: TGCGCCAGCAGCCAAGGGGCAGTTATGAACACTGAAGCTTTCTTT. The chain employs TRBV4-1 and TRBJ1-1; D not resolved. The germline V gene encodes CDR1 MGHRA and CDR2 YSYEKL. CDR3 length: 15 amino acids. V shed 1 base and J shed 0 bases, with 9 bases lying between them.

This clonotype has a count of ten or more. V gene TRBV9 combines with J gene TRBJ2-3; D gene unclear. This CDR3 contains 15 residues. The germline V gene has CDR1 SGDLS and CDR2 YYNGEE. Trimming left V 3 bases short and J 0 bases short, with 11 bases between. CDR3 coding DNA: TGTGCCAGCAGCGCTCGCGTCTCTAGCACAGATACGCAGTATTTT. It yields the protein CASSARVSSTDTQYF.

This clonotype was detected many times. The rearrangement links TRBV7-9 to TRBJ1-2; D may be TRBD1 (5 bases). The CDR3 loop spans 14 amino acids. The germline V gene encodes CDR1 SEHNR and CDR2 FQNEAQ (reference sequence). Trimming removed 1 base at V and 9 bases at J, with 15 bases between. In DNA, the CDR3 is TGTGCCAGCAGCTTAGACGACAGAGTAGCAAGCTACACCTTC. This translates into CASSLDDRVASYTF.

This rearrangement joins TRBV7-9 to TRBJ1-4, with 9 bases identical to TRBD1. Germline V gene data show CDR1 as SEHNR and CDR2 as FQNEAQ (reference sequence). V was clipped by 4 bases and J by 7 bases; unmatched bases: 13. The CDR3 is made up of 17 amino acids. CDR3 protein: CASSSRGGQGSFEKLFF. CDR3 nucleotide sequence: TGTGCCAGCAGCTCTAGGGGGGGACAGGGAAGCTTTGAAAAACTGTTTTTT. Looking up the rest from reference TRBV7-9 and TRBJ1-4 gives the full variable domain: DTGVSQNPRHKITKRGQNVTFRCDPISEHNRLYWYRQTLGQGPEFLTYFQNEAQLEKSRLLSDRFSAERPKGSFSTLEIQRTEQGDSAMYLCASSSRGGQGSFEKLFFGSGTQLSVL.

This clonotype was seen at least ten times. The chain links TRBV28 to TRBJ2-5; D might be TRBD1 or TRBD2, each matching 6 bases. Looked up from germline, CDR1 is MDHEN and CDR2 is SYDVKM. This CDR3 region has 14 residues. Trimming left V 1 base short and J 5 bases short, with 11 bases between. The CDR3 sequence is CASSLFGGWETQYF. For the CDR3, the DNA is TGTGCCAGCAGTTTATTCGGGGGCTGGGAGACCCAGTACTTC.

This clonotype was detected ten times or more. The rearrangement links TRBV28 to TRBJ1-4, with a possible D match to TRBD1 (6 bases). The CDR3 contains 14 residues. Germline CDR1 reads MDHEN; CDR2 reads SYDVKM. The V and J ends lost 6 bases and 8 bases respectively, with 16 bases between them. DNA for the CDR3: TGTGCCAGCAGCAGAACAGGGATGAGGGAAAAACTGTTTTTT. Its protein is CASSRTGMREKLFF.

Ten or more counts support this clonotype. The V gene is TRBV5-6, the J gene TRBJ1-3; TRBD1 might be the D (6 bases). CDR1 SGHDT and CDR2 YYEEEE come from the germline V gene. The V end was cut by 2 bases, the J end by 8 bases, with 14 bases between. The CDR3 covers 14 residues. The CDR3 region has the DNA TGTGCCAGCAGCTTAACGGGGGCTGAGGACACCATATATTTT. As protein: CASSLTGAEDTIYF.

This clonotype came up many times. This rearrangement joins TRBV15 to TRBJ2-5, with D unresolved. This CDR3 is 16 amino acids long. Trimming removed 3 bases from V and 5 bases from J, with 19 bases in between. Germline values: CDR1 LNHNV, CDR2 YYDKDF (reference sequence). In DNA form, the CDR3 reads TGTGCCACCAGCAGGAAGGCGGCTAGTGGATGGGAGACCCAGTACTTC. Protein sequence: CATSRKAASGWETQYF.

This clonotype was observed at least ten times. The rearrangement uses TRBV5-1 and TRBJ1-2, with D possibly being TRBD1 (5 bases). This CDR3 spans 14 amino acids. V shed 0 bases and J shed 8 bases, with 14 bases lying between them. CDR1 and CDR2 (germline): SGHRS, YFSETQ. The CDR3: CASSLVSGNRGYTF. The CDR3 DNA reads TGCGCCAGCAGCTTGGTGTCAGGGAATCGGGGCTACACCTTC.

This clonotype occurred many times. This chain connects TRBV7-2 to TRBJ2-5, with 7 positions matching TRBD2. This CDR3 comprises 17 residues. Germline lookup yields CDR1 SGHTA and CDR2 FQGNSA. V was pared by 4 bases and J by 2 bases, with 13 bases of the junction left unmatched. The chain's CDR3 is CASSSLGLPGRQETQYF. Written as DNA, the CDR3 is TGTGCCAGCAGCTCCTTGGGACTACCCGGGAGGCAAGAGACCCAGTACTTC.

Comments on this clonotype: With a much larger clone just one base away, this may be a read error. The chain combines TRBV15 with TRBJ1-1; D possibly corresponds to TRBD1 (6 bases). CDR3 length equals 15 residues. Germline V lookup: CDR1 LNHNV, CDR2 YYDKDF (reference sequence). For the CDR3, the DNA is TGTGACACCAGCAGAGCTTCCACAGGGTTTGATGAAGCTTTCTTT. Residues: CDTSRASTGFDEAFF.

This clonotype has at least ten counts. The V call is TRBV4-1, the J call TRBJ2-2, with a tentative D call TRBD1 (5 bases). The CDR3 runs 14 residues. CDR1 and CDR2 from the germline V gene are MGHRA and YSYEKL. V was cut by 0 bases and J by 6 bases, with 8 bases left in between. The CDR3 DNA reads TGCGCCAGCAGCCAAGATAAGGGGCCCGGGGAGCTGTTTTTT. Encoded protein: CASSQDKGPGELFF.

Of note for this clonotype: Lacking the conserved final phenylalanine or tryptophan, this CDR3 likely reflects a read error. The chain joins TRBV6-5 to TRBJ1-2; TRBD1 might be the D (5 bases). V dropped 2 bases and J dropped 8 bases, with 12 bases sitting between them. Per germline, CDR1 MNHEY and CDR2 SVGAGI. The CDR3 consists of 13 residues. CDR3 nucleotide sequence: TGTGCCAGCAGTTACGGGGACCGACCAGGCTACACCTTA. Its protein product is CASSYGDRPGYTL.

This clonotype was counted at least ten times. This rearrangement joins TRBV6-6 to TRBJ1-4; D not resolved. CDR3 length: 16 residues. Trimming pared 2 bases from V and 0 bases from J, leaving 10 bases between. The germline gives CDR1 MNHNY, CDR2 SVGAGI (reference sequence). CDR3 DNA sequence: TGTGCCAGCAGTTACACGGCGGCAGCAACTAATGAAAAACTGTTTTTT. Protein product: CASSYTAAATNEKLFF.

The table lists this clonotype with many counts. V and J are TRBV24-1 and TRBJ1-5; maybe TRBD1 (5 bases). The germline V gene has CDR1 KGHDR and CDR2 SFDVKD. The CDR3 is 15 residues long. V lost 4 bases and J 1 base, leaving 10 bases between the germline ends. CDR3 bases: TGTGCCACCAGTGAGAGCTGGGGGAGCAATCAGCCCCAGCATTTT. Amino acid sequence: CATSESWGSNQPQHF.

This clonotype was detected ten times or more. The rearrangement links TRBV5-1 to TRBJ2-1; D is uncertain. V lost 3 bases to trimming and J lost 5 bases, with 3 bases between them. Germline V lookup: CDR1 SGHRS, CDR2 YFSETQ. This CDR3 has 11 residues. CDR3 in DNA: TGCGCCAGCAGCTCAGACAATGAGCAGTTCTTC. Amino acid sequence: CASSSDNEQFF.

The sample holds many counts of this clonotype. The V and J genes are TRBV9 and TRBJ1-3; D call uncertain. CDR3 length: 15 amino acids. The germline V and J ends were trimmed by 3 bases and 2 bases, with 12 bases remaining between them. CDR1 SGDLS and CDR2 YYNGEE come from the germline V gene. CDR3 nucleotide sequence: TGTGCCAGCAGCGCCGGCCTGGGCACTGGAAACACCATATATTTT. Translating it yields CASSAGLGTGNTIYF.

This clonotype was counted ten times or more. V gene TRBV27 combines with J gene TRBJ2-1; weak D call: TRBD2 (5 bases). This CDR3 has 14 amino acids. V lost 2 bases to trimming and J lost 7 bases, with 12 bases between them. Germline V lookup: CDR1 MNHEY, CDR2 SMNVEV (reference sequence). The CDR3 DNA is TGTGCCAGCAGTTTACATACTAGTTTGAATGAGCAGTTCTTC. It encodes CASSLHTSLNEQFF.

The table lists this clonotype with many counts. The V and J genes are TRBV11-2 and TRBJ2-5; no definite D call. Germline CDR1 is SGHAT and CDR2 is FQNNGV. Trimming took off 1 base at V and 3 bases at J, with 6 bases between the two ends. The CDR3 is made up of 13 amino acids. The CDR3 DNA is TGTGCCAGCAGCTTAGGTCTAGAAGAGACCCAGTACTTC. Its protein is CASSLGLEETQYF. The full variable domain, completed using reference TRBV11-2 and TRBJ2-5, is EAGVAQSPRYKIIEKRQSVAFWCNPISGHATLYWYQQILGQGPKLLIQFQNNGVVDDSQLPKDRFSAERLKGVDSTLKIQPAKLEDSAVYLCASSLGLEETQYFGPGTRLLVL.

At least ten counts were recorded for this clonotype. This chain connects TRBV6-1 to TRBJ1-2; D is ambiguous. V lost 5 bases and J lost 6, with 19 bases in between. Germline V lookup: CDR1 MNHNS, CDR2 SASEGT. The CDR3 covers 15 residues. CDR3 DNA: TGTGCCAGCAGTCCCCGCGGTGAGGCCGGGGATGGCTACACCTTC. As protein: CASSPRGEAGDGYTF.

This clonotype was seen ten or more times. The chain links TRBV20-1 to TRBJ1-3; 10 positions match TRBD1. After removal of 3 bases from V and 4 bases from J, the junction contained 9 bases not matched to a gene. There are 16 residues in the CDR3. Germline V gives CDR1 DFQATT, CDR2 SNEGSKA (reference sequence). The chain's CDR3 is CSASPLDRGRGNTIYF. The CDR3 DNA reads TGCAGTGCTAGCCCCCTAGACAGGGGGCGAGGAAACACCATATATTTT.

This clonotype was detected many times. This chain uses TRBV3-1 with TRBJ1-2; tentatively, D is TRBD1 (6 bases). Germline-derived CDR1 and CDR2 are LGHDT and YNNKEL (reference sequence). The CDR3 extends over 14 amino acids. V lost 1 base to trimming and J lost 7 bases, with 13 bases between them. The CDR3 sequence is CASSQVGGGRGYTF. The CDR3 bases are TGTGCCAGCAGCCAAGTTGGGGGGGGCCGTGGCTACACCTTC.

At least ten counts were recorded for this clonotype. V and J are TRBV6-5 and TRBJ1-2; D not certain. Trimming took 6 bases from V and 3 from J, leaving 14 bases between them. The CDR3 totals 14 residues. CDR1 and CDR2 from the germline V gene are MNHEY and SVGAGI. For the CDR3, the DNA is TGTGCCAGCAGGCCCTCCGGGTCTCACTATGGCTACACCTTC. As protein: CASRPSGSHYGYTF.

This clonotype was counted ten times or more. The V call is TRBV29-1, the J call TRBJ2-5, with TRBD2 as a possible D gene (5 bases). Per germline, CDR1 SQVTM and CDR2 ANQGSEA. V was shortened by 6 bases and J by 5 bases, with 10 bases between the two germline ends. This CDR3 region has 11 residues. This CDR3 is CSVERRETQYF. CDR3 DNA: TGCAGCGTGGAAAGGAGGGAGACCCAGTACTTC.

This clonotype has ten or more counts. The chain carries TRBV10-3 and TRBJ1-1; 8 nucleotides match TRBD1. CDR1 and CDR2 (germline): ENHRY, SYGVKD. V was pared by 1 base and J by 2 bases, with 9 bases of the junction left unmatched. This CDR3 comprises 17 residues. The CDR3 DNA follows: TGTGCCATCAGTGAGTGGACAGGGAGCCTAACAAACACTGAAGCTTTCTTT. Protein: CAISEWTGSLTNTEAFF.